One and the same sample provided the 15 T cell receptor beta chains below, sequenced in a study of radiation and T cells in renal cell carcinoma. As for time point: blood 2 weeks post-SBRT. The treatment here: 15 Gy SBRT to primary tumor, nephrectomy 4 weeks later. This table comes from immunoSEQ multiplex PCR, and its TCRdb copy is limited to in-frame clones, with some not included. Here the sample spans tens of thousands of clones, 80% being singletons. The specimen was blood, collected from a patient whose treatment included radiotherapy and nephrectomy. The receptors stem from an older woman with renal cell carcinoma.

The chain recombines TRBV4-3 with TRBJ2-2; D possibly uses TRBD1 or TRBD2 (7 bases each). The CDR3 extends over 16 amino acids. Germline V gene sequence: CDR1 LGHNA, CDR2 YSLEER. V gave up 3 bases and J gave up 4 bases, with 15 bases separating them. CDR3 sequence reads: CASSQFRGGFTGELFF. The CDR3 DNA reads TGCGCCAGCAGCCAGTTCAGGGGGGGATTCACCGGGGAGCTGTTTTTT.

This chain uses TRBV2 with TRBJ2-5; D is perhaps TRBD2 (5 bases). CDR1 and CDR2 from the germline V gene are SNHLY and FYNNEI. This CDR3 comprises 14 residues. V was clipped by 7 bases and J by 4 bases, with 16 bases between them. The CDR3 here is CASTEIPRGETQYF. The CDR3 DNA sequence: TGTGCCAGCACGGAGATCCCACGGGGAGAGACCCAGTACTTC.

This clone was observed once. The CDR3 DNA is TGTGCCAGCAGCTCTGCCCTGACAGGGGGCCTCACTGAAGCTTTCTTT. Amino acid sequence: CASSSALTGGLTEAFF. The gene calls are TRBV11-1 and TRBJ1-1, with 10 positions matching TRBD1. Per germline, CDR1 SGHAT and CDR2 FQDESV (reference sequence). The CDR3 has 16 amino acids. V was clipped by 4 bases and J by 4 bases; unmatched bases: 9.

The CDR3 sequence: CASSPDLPQNSNQPQHF. CDR3 sequence (DNA): TGCGCCAGCAGCCCAGACCTGCCCCAAAATAGCAATCAGCCCCAGCATTTT. The V call is TRBV4-1, the J call TRBJ1-5; D uncertain. The V and J ends lost 4 bases and 0 bases respectively, with 16 bases between them. The V gene's germline CDR1 is MGHRA and CDR2 YSYEKL. The CDR3 consists of 17 residues.

V is TRBV27 and J is TRBJ2-7; 9 nucleotides match TRBD1. CDR3 size: 13 residues. Germline V lookup: CDR1 MNHEY, CDR2 SMNVEV (reference sequence). The trim removed 4 bases at V and 6 bases at J, leaving 4 bases unmatched. For the CDR3, the DNA is TGTGCCAGCAGTTCCGGACAGGGGATCGAGCAGTACTTC. As protein: CASSSGQGIEQYF.

The chain carries TRBV6-5 and TRBJ2-7; tentatively, D is TRBD1 (5 bases). The CDR3 contains 15 residues. The germline V gene encodes CDR1 MNHEY and CDR2 SVGAGI. V was trimmed by 0 bases and J by 5 bases, leaving 14 bases between them. The CDR3 sequence is CASSYSGPYPHEQYF. CDR3 DNA: TGTGCCAGCAGTTACTCGGGGCCATACCCCCACGAGCAGTACTTC.

The V gene is TRBV9, the J gene TRBJ2-1; 10 nucleotides align to TRBD2. Germline V gives CDR1 SGDLS, CDR2 YYNGEE. V dropped 3 bases and J dropped 6; count of bases not matched to a gene: 9. The CDR3 runs to 16 residues. CDR3 sequence reads: CASSGLGLAGVNEQFF. CDR3 in DNA: TGTGCCAGCAGCGGCTTGGGGCTAGCGGGAGTCAATGAGCAGTTCTTC.

The V gene is TRBV5-1, the J gene TRBJ2-5; D is tentatively TRBD1 or TRBD2 (5 bases each). The V end was cut by 2 bases, the J end by 4 bases, with 9 bases between. The germline V gene encodes CDR1 SGHRS and CDR2 YFSETQ. There are 13 residues in the CDR3. The CDR3 sequence is CASSFFGGETQYF. The CDR3 DNA follows: TGCGCCAGCAGCTTTTTTGGGGGAGAGACCCAGTACTTC.

The chain uses TRBV2 and TRBJ1-5, with D unclear. The length of the CDR3 is 15 residues. Deletions cut 2 bases from V and 6 bases from J, with 14 bases between. CDR1 and CDR2 (germline): SNHLY, FYNNEI. The CDR3 bases are TGTGCCAGCAGTGAAATGACACCCGCTGGTCAGCCCCAGCATTTT. It specifies CASSEMTPAGQPQHF. Looking up the rest from reference TRBV2 and TRBJ1-5 gives the full variable domain: EPEVTQTPSHQVTQMGQEVILRCVPISNHLYFYWYRQILGQKVEFLVSFYNNEISEKSEIFDDQFSVERPDGSNFTLKIRSTKLEDSAMYFCASSEMTPAGQPQHFGDGTRLSIL.

V usage is TRBV11-2 and J usage is TRBJ2-2; D is possibly TRBD2 (6 bases). This CDR3 region has 14 residues. The V end was cut by 5 bases, the J end by 4 bases, with 11 bases between. Germline CDR1 is SGHAT and CDR2 is FQNNGV. The CDR3 sequence: CASSREVGTGELFF. The CDR3, as DNA: TGTGCCAGCAGCAGGGAGGTTGGCACCGGGGAGCTGTTTTTT.

The chain couples TRBV5-4 to TRBJ1-3, with D tentatively TRBD1 (6 bases). Germline CDR1 and CDR2: SGHNT and YYREEE (reference sequence). V lost 0 bases to trimming and J lost 1 base, with 14 bases between them. CDR3 length equals 17 residues. DNA of the CDR3: TGTGCCAGCAGCTTGGCCGGGGGCAGGGGATCTGGAAACACCATATATTTT. Translated: CASSLAGGRGSGNTIYF.

In its sample, this clone was seen a few times. The chain links TRBV10-3 to TRBJ1-1, with 11 bases identical to TRBD1. The germline V gene encodes CDR1 ENHRY and CDR2 SYGVKD. The CDR3 covers 15 residues. Trimming at V came to 0 bases and at J to 5 bases, leaving 2 bases not matched to a gene. The CDR3 here is CAISESGQGETEAFF. The CDR3 DNA reads TGTGCCATCAGTGAGTCGGGACAGGGGGAGACTGAAGCTTTCTTT.

V is TRBV7-9 and J is TRBJ1-2, with a tentative D call TRBD1 (5 bases). Germline V gene lookup returns CDR1 SEHNR and CDR2 FQNEAQ (reference sequence). Trimming left V 2 bases short and J 6 bases short, with 16 bases between. The CDR3 has 15 amino acids. CDR3 nucleotide sequence: TGTGCCAGCAGCTTAATGGCAGGGATTATTGATGGCTACACCTTC. It codes for CASSLMAGIIDGYTF.

The J gene is TRBJ1-1, the V gene TRBV4-1, with D hard to call. Per germline, CDR1 MGHRA and CDR2 YSYEKL. The germline V and J ends were trimmed by 1 base and 4 bases, with 22 bases remaining between them. The CDR3 is made up of 18 amino acids. CDR3 region: CASSQAPSPIAPVTEAFF. CDR3 in DNA: TGCGCCAGCAGCCAAGCACCCTCCCCAATCGCACCGGTCACTGAAGCTTTCTTT.

The chain joins TRBV27 to TRBJ2-7; D tentatively fits TRBD1 or TRBD2 (5 bases each). This CDR3 is built from 14 residues. V was trimmed by 8 bases and J by 3 bases, leaving 17 bases between them. The germline V gene encodes CDR1 MNHEY and CDR2 SMNVEV (reference sequence). CDR3 DNA sequence: TGTGCCAGCTACTCCGGGACCCGACGCTACGAGCAGTACTTC. This gives the protein CASYSGTRRYEQYF.